This entry lists 23 T cell receptor beta chains sequenced from one sample in a study of T cell changes during pregnancy in multiple sclerosis. Libraries were prepared by immunoSEQ multiplex PCR; TCRdb keeps only in-frame clonotypes and omits some of them. The data show about 53,000 clones, around nine tenths seen once. The input for sequencing was CD4+ T cells from peripheral blood mononuclear cells, taken in the third trimester of pregnancy. The source of these receptors is a female donor with multiple sclerosis, enrolled in a pregnancy study.

V and J are TRBV15 and TRBJ1-1, with D perhaps TRBD1 (6 bases). The CDR3 contains 12 residues. Germline V gives CDR1 LNHNV, CDR2 YYDKDF (reference sequence). V lost 2 bases and J lost 7, with 8 bases in between. The CDR3 DNA sequence: TGTGCCACCAGCAGAACAGGGTTTGAAGCTTTCTTT. Translation: CATSRTGFEAFF. Using reference TRBV15 and TRBJ1-1 for the parts outside the CDR3, the full variable domain is DAMVIQNPRYQVTQFGKPVTLSCSQTLNHNVMYWYQQKSSQAPKLLFHYYDKDFNNEADTPDNFQSRRPNTSFCFLDIRSPGLGDTAMYLCATSRTGFEAFFGQGTRLTVV.

The V and J genes are TRBV5-6 and TRBJ1-4; D gene unclear. This CDR3 is 14 amino acids long. Per germline, CDR1 SGHDT and CDR2 YYEEEE. Trimming removed 0 bases at V and 8 bases at J, with 11 bases between. CDR3 loop: CASSLGPNREKLFF. CDR3 nucleotide sequence: TGTGCCAGCAGCTTGGGCCCCAACAGAGAAAAACTGTTTTTT. The complete variable domain, with remaining parts taken from reference TRBV5-6 and TRBJ1-4, reads DAGVTQSPTHLIKTRGQQVTLRCSPKSGHDTVSWYQQALGQGPQFIFQYYEEEERQRGNFPDRFSGHQFPNYSSELNVNALLLGDSALYLCASSLGPNREKLFFGSGTQLSVL.

The chain carries TRBV6-5 and TRBJ1-2, with a tentative D call TRBD1 (5 bases). The CDR3 loop spans 13 amino acids. CDR1 MNHEY and CDR2 SVGAGI come from the germline V gene. V was cut by 6 bases and J by 2 bases, with 10 bases left in between. CDR3 region: CASRPPGNYGYTF. CDR3 bases: TGTGCCAGCAGACCTCCAGGGAACTATGGCTACACCTTC.

The chain combines TRBV7-3 with TRBJ2-2; tentative D call: TRBD2 (7 bases). V lost 5 bases to trimming and J lost 2 bases, with 21 bases between them. The V gene's germline CDR1 is SGHTA and CDR2 FQGTGA. The CDR3 is 18 residues long. CDR3 amino acids: CASSPIGGGLGNTGELFF. For the CDR3, the DNA is TGTGCCAGCAGCCCCATTGGGGGGGGGCTTGGAAACACCGGGGAGCTGTTTTTT.

The genes are TRBV19 and TRBJ1-5; no clear D. V dropped 4 bases and J dropped 4 bases, with 17 bases sitting between them. Looked up from germline, CDR1 is LNHDA and CDR2 is SQIVND (reference sequence). The CDR3 totals 16 residues. CDR3 sequence (DNA): TGTGCCAGTAGTACCTCCGTCGTTACACCTAATCAGCCCCAGCATTTT. Its translation: CASSTSVVTPNQPQHF.

The J gene is TRBJ1-5, the V gene TRBV18; maybe TRBD1 (5 bases). The V end was cut by 3 bases, the J end by 5 bases, with 8 bases between. This CDR3 is built from 13 residues. Germline assignment: CDR1 KGHSH and CDR2 LQKENI. The CDR3 sequence is CASSPGGDQPQHF. The DNA of the CDR3 is TGTGCCAGCTCACCGGGGGGAGATCAGCCCCAGCATTTT.

This chain joins TRBV19 and TRBJ1-3, with a weak D call TRBD1 (6 bases). Per germline, CDR1 LNHDA and CDR2 SQIVND (reference sequence). Trimming pared 4 bases from V and 4 bases from J, leaving 23 bases between. The CDR3 has 18 amino acids. The CDR3: CASSRPTLLGGTGNTIYF. The CDR3 nucleotides read TGTGCCAGTAGTAGACCTACGCTTCTAGGTGGGACAGGAAACACCATATATTTT.

The CDR3, as DNA: TGTGCCAGCAGTTATCCAGGGGTCCAAGAGACCCAGTACTTC. Amino acids: CASSYPGVQETQYF. The chain couples TRBV7-9 to TRBJ2-5; TRBD1 might be the D (6 bases). This CDR3 is 14 amino acids long. V lost 6 bases and J 1 base, leaving 12 bases between the germline ends. Germline V gene sequence: CDR1 SEHNR, CDR2 FQNEAQ (reference sequence).

The chain carries TRBV25-1 and TRBJ1-1; D not certain. The CDR3 covers 13 residues. The V end was cut by 4 bases, the J end by 4 bases, with 10 bases between. Germline CDR1 is MGHDK and CDR2 is SYGVNS. The CDR3 region is CASSGLPSTEAFF. DNA of the CDR3: TGTGCCAGCAGTGGTCTCCCGAGCACTGAAGCTTTCTTT. Together with reference TRBV25-1 and TRBJ1-1, the CDR3 gives the full variable domain: EADIYQTPRYLVIGTGKKITLECSQTMGHDKMYWYQQDPGMELHLIHYSYGVNSTEKGDLSSESTVSRIRTEHFPLTLESARPSHTSQYLCASSGLPSTEAFFGQGTRLTVV.

V gene TRBV5-8 combines with J gene TRBJ1-2, with D perhaps TRBD1 (5 bases). Germline loops: CDR1 SGHTS, CDR2 YDEGEE. Trimming left V 3 bases short and J 8 bases short, with 14 bases between. This CDR3 is 13 amino acids long. CDR3 region: CASSYPQGGGYTF. DNA of the CDR3: TGTGCCAGCAGCTACCCCCAGGGAGGAGGCTACACCTTC.

The chain combines TRBV11-2 with TRBJ2-5, with D possibly TRBD2 on 7 matching bases. Trimming took 2 bases from V and 6 from J, leaving 19 bases between them. CDR3 size: 16 residues. In germline, CDR1 is SGHAT, CDR2 FQNNGV. In nucleotides, the CDR3 is TGTGCCAGCAGCTTATGGCTTGGGGGGGGGCAACAGACCCAGTACTTC. It is translated as CASSLWLGGGQQTQYF.

This chain joins TRBV4-1 and TRBJ2-1; D possibly corresponds to TRBD1 (5 bases). The CDR3 contains 12 residues. Germline V gene lookup returns CDR1 MGHRA and CDR2 YSYEKL. Trimming cost V 1 base and J 8 bases, with 6 bases left between them. The CDR3 loop reads CASSQVGDEQFF. In nucleotides, the CDR3 is TGCGCCAGCAGCCAAGTAGGGGATGAGCAGTTCTTC.

The genes are TRBV7-8 and TRBJ1-1; D is uncertain. The V gene's germline CDR1 is SGHVS and CDR2 FQNEAQ. V lost 4 bases and J lost 1, with 13 bases in between. This CDR3 spans 15 amino acids. The CDR3 coding sequence is TGTGCCAGCAGCTACCCCGGTCGACAGAACACTGAAGCTTTCTTT. Translation: CASSYPGRQNTEAFF. The complete variable domain, with remaining parts taken from reference TRBV7-8 and TRBJ1-1, reads GAGVSQSPRYKVAKRGQDVALRCDPISGHVSLFWYQQALGQGPEFLTYFQNEAQLDKSGLPSDRFFAERPEGSVSTLKIQRTQQEDSAVYLCASSYPGRQNTEAFFGQGTRLTVV.

The chain combines TRBV6-5 with TRBJ1-1; 8 bases fit TRBD1. Germline V gene data show CDR1 as MNHEY and CDR2 as SVGAGI. The CDR3 runs to 12 residues. The junction had 6 bases not matched to a gene; V was cut back by 2 bases and J by 13 bases. The CDR3 protein is CASSYRGQGVFF. The CDR3 DNA reads TGTGCCAGCAGTTACCGCGGACAGGGCGTTTTCTTT.

This sequence joins TRBV6-1 and TRBJ2-7; no firm D call. Trimming cost V 2 bases and J 3 bases, with 11 bases left between them. The CDR3 is 14 residues long. Germline V gene lookup returns CDR1 MNHNS and CDR2 SASEGT. Written as DNA, the CDR3 is TGTGCCAGCAGTGAATCTTTTGGCGGCTACGAGCAGTACTTC. Its translation: CASSESFGGYEQYF.

This chain joins TRBV6-6 and TRBJ1-6; tentative D call: TRBD1 (5 bases). The germline V gene encodes CDR1 MNHNY and CDR2 SVGAGI (reference sequence). The germline V and J ends were trimmed by 5 bases and 7 bases, with 15 bases remaining between them. The CDR3 spans 15 residues. Here the CDR3 DNA reads TGTGCCAGCAGTCCTAGTTTGGGACTCAATTCACCCCTCCACTTT. It is translated as CASSPSLGLNSPLHF.

The chain joins TRBV11-2 to TRBJ1-1, with 8 positions matching TRBD1. CDR3 length equals 14 residues. Per the germline V gene, CDR1 is SGHAT and CDR2 is FQNNGV. V shed 2 bases, J shed 11 bases, and the junction held 10 bases outside the gene matches. CDR3 nucleotides: TGTGCCAGCAGCTTATCTAGTCCGGACAGGGTGGCTTTCTTT. Translating it yields CASSLSSPDRVAFF.

This clone is a singleton in its sample. The chain employs TRBV27 and TRBJ1-5; D gene uncertain. This CDR3 has 13 amino acids. V shed 7 bases and J shed 0 bases, with 7 bases lying between them. The germline gives CDR1 MNHEY, CDR2 SMNVEV (reference sequence). The CDR3 spells CASTGNSNQPQHF. In DNA, the CDR3 is TGTGCCAGCACGGGGAATAGCAATCAGCCCCAGCATTTT.

The chain links TRBV5-6 to TRBJ1-2, with 7 positions matching TRBD1. The CDR3 is made up of 15 amino acids. V gave up 0 bases and J gave up 5 bases; unmatched junction bases: 7. Germline CDR1 SGHDT, CDR2 YYEEEE. This chain's CDR3 is CASSLDYRGGYGYTF. In nucleotides, the CDR3 is TGTGCCAGCAGCTTGGACTACAGGGGTGGGTATGGCTACACCTTC.

The chain joins TRBV4-1 to TRBJ2-1; TRBD2 aligns across 15 bases. The CDR3 runs to 19 residues. CDR1 is MGHRA and CDR2 is YSYEKL in the germline V gene. Trimming removed 2 bases from V and 0 bases from J; junction bases left unmatched: 5. Written as DNA, the CDR3 is TGCGCCAGCAGCCAATTGGGACTAGCGGGGGGCAGCTCCTACAATGAGCAGTTCTTC. This encodes CASSQLGLAGGSSYNEQFF.

J is TRBJ2-7 and V is TRBV15, with TRBD1 as a possible D gene (6 bases). Germline CDR1 is LNHNV and CDR2 is YYDKDF (reference sequence). The CDR3 covers 13 residues. V lost 2 bases and J 3 bases, leaving 8 bases between the germline ends. CDR3 sequence reads: CATSRHRDYEQYF. As DNA, the CDR3 is TGTGCCACCAGCAGACACAGGGACTACGAGCAGTACTTC.

CDR3 residues: CASSVPTGELFF. DNA for the CDR3: TGTGCCAGCAGTGTCCCGACCGGGGAGCTGTTTTTT. This rearrangement joins TRBV6-4 to TRBJ2-2; the D is unclear. V was cut by 4 bases and J by 5 bases, with 5 bases left in between. CDR3 size: 12 residues. The germline CDR1 and CDR2 sequences are MRHNA and SNTAGT.

This chain joins TRBV29-1 and TRBJ2-5, with D tentatively TRBD2 (6 bases). CDR1 and CDR2 from the germline V gene are SQVTM and ANQGSEA. CDR3 length: 12 amino acids. V gave up 7 bases and J gave up 4 bases, with 13 bases separating them. The CDR3 region is CSALGAGETQYF. CDR3 nucleotide sequence: TGCAGCGCCCTTGGAGCGGGAGAGACCCAGTACTTC. Full variable domain (missing parts from reference TRBV29-1 and TRBJ2-5): SAVISQKPSRDICQRGTSLTIQCQVDSQVTMMFWYRQQPGQSLTLIATANQGSEATYESGFVIDKFPISRPNLTFSTLTVSNMSPEDSSIYLCSALGAGETQYFGPGTRLLVL.